This T cell receptor (beta chain) comes out of a study of blood T cell repertoires in COVID-19 (dated by TCRdb to 2018 to 2020). The study in broad terms: Collaborator samples came from the United States, Italy and Spain and covered acute and convalescent phases of COVID-19. The prospective study material was composed of cDNA or gDNA derived from T cells, B-cell-depleted T cells, or PBMCs. Deeply sampled blood TCRbeta repertoires from subjects exposed to, actively infected with, or recovered from COVID-19 were included in the dataset. The repertoires were released in a freely available public database intended as a resource for research on the immune response to SARS-CoV-2. The samples were drawn from the first 160 participants of the ongoing ImmuneRACE study and from 950 to 1,500 subjects provided by 6 global collaborators. The sample metadata nearly always contained a de-identified subject ID, COVID-19 status, age in years and sex. Where available, HLA class I and class II types were taken from metadata supplied by the sample provider and were not determined by assay-based typing.

Whole blood was collected in K2EDTA tubes by collaborating institutions according to the institutions' own protocols. Collaborator samples were shipped for TCRbeta analysis as frozen whole blood, isolated PBMCs, or DNA extracted from either sample type. Its CDR3 holds 14 amino acids, cysteine through phenylalanine. Only the CDR3 region is kept as DNA, spanning 42 bases read in frame from base 1. Trimming takes 0 bases from V and 0 bases from J, and the germline ends sit 6 bases apart. According to the germline V gene (reference sequence), CDR1 reads SGHKS and CDR2 reads YYEKEE. What the authors observed across the whole study: Clinical and demographic metadata were provided uncurated, with the amount varying by source and participant.

For this clone: Its antigen is not yet known. Base qualities were left out, and no much larger clone turns up one base away.

The immunoSEQ Assay, a bias-controlled multiplex PCR, was used to amplify TCRbeta CDR3 regions from genomic DNA. In the paper's pipeline: The number of nucleated cells in each sample was estimated by amplification of reference gene primers within the assay. Sequence reads were collapsed and filtered to measure the absolute abundance of every unique TCRbeta CDR3 rearrangement. For each sample, productive Simpson clonality was calculated by taking the square root of Simpson's diversity index across productive rearrangements. Entries here come from immuneACCESS through TCRdb and include only in-frame sequences with V and J called. Some clones fail to appear in such tables; in the studies checked, an unresolved V gene covers under half of the shortfall, and the cause of the remainder is unknown. That table gives V, J and clone size, and the DNA gave D and trimming. The sample yields around 50,000 clones; roughly 91% were counted once. The ten largest clones add up to 7% to 9.5% of the sample.

Input material: peripheral blood. The V and J segments used are TRBV5-5 and TRBJ1-2, with the D gene uncertain. This receptor was identified in a man aged 50 to 59 with active COVID-19. The nucleotide sequence reads TGTGCCAGCAGCTTGGGTTATACTAACTATGGCTACACCTTC. Translated, this is CASSLGYTNYGYTF. With the portions outside the CDR3 filled from the reference TRBV5-5 and TRBJ1-2 genes, the complete variable region becomes DAGVTQSPTHLIKTRGQQVTLRCSPISGHKSVSWYQQVLGQGPQFIFQYYEKEERGRGNFPDRFSARQFPNYSSELNVNALLLGDSALYLCASSLGYTNYGYTFGSGTRLTVV.